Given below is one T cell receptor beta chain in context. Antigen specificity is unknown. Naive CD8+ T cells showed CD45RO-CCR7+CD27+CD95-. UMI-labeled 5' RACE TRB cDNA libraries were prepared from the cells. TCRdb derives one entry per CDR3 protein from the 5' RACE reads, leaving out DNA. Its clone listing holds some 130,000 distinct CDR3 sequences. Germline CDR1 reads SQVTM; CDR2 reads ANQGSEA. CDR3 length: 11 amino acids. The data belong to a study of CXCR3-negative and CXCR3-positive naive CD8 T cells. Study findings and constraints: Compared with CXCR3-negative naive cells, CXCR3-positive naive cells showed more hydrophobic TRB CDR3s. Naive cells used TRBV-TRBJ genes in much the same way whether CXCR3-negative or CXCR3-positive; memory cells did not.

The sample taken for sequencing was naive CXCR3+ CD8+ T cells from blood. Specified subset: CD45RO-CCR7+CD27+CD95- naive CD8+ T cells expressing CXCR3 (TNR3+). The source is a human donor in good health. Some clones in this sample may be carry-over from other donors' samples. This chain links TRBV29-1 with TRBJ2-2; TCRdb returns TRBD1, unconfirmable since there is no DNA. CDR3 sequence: CSVGTTGELFF.